This is a list of T cell receptor beta chains from one sample in a study of neurological immune-mediated disorders. TCRdb used MiXCR to reprocess the 5' RACE reads, holding one entry per CDR3 protein. The table includes around 17,000 distinct CDR3 sequences, about a fifth detected once. The source material was PBMCs. Every receptor here comes from a man in his forties or fifties in good health. CDR3s include the opening cysteine and the closing phenylalanine or tryptophan. The D gene is left open where the match is weak. For some rows the clone size is stated as once, few or many, or as a class when expanded; others skip it.

CASSLLAGGAGELFF	TGTGCCAGCAGTTTATTGGCAGGGGGCGCCGGGGAGCTGTTTTTT	TRBV27	TRBJ2-2	many	TRBD1
CASSKGLAGGLTDTQYF	TGCGCCAGCAGCAAGGGACTAGCGGGAGGACTAACAGATACGCAGTATTTT	TRBV5-1	TRBJ2-3	many	TRBD2
CASREQGERNQPQHF	TGTGCCAGCAGGGAACAGGGAGAACGTAATCAGCCCCAGCATTTT	TRBV6-2/TRBV6-3	TRBJ1-5	medium-sized	-
CASSQETRNTEAFF	TGTGCCAGCAGCCAAGAAACACGGAACACTGAAGCTTTCTTT	TRBV3-1	TRBJ1-1	many	-
CATSDPPGQGSPGELFF	TGTGCCACCAGTGATCCACCGGGACAGGGGTCCCCCGGGGAGCTGTTTTTT	TRBV24-1	TRBJ2-2	medium-sized	TRBD1
CASSPSAGDGYGYTF	TGTGCCAGCTCACCATCAGCGGGGGACGGCTATGGCTACACCTTC	TRBV18	TRBJ1-2	many	-
CASRPSGQGVAGYTF	TGTGCCAGCAGGCCTTCGGGACAGGGTGTGGCTGGCTACACCTTC	TRBV27	TRBJ1-2	many	TRBD1
CASRAGTAYNSPLHF	TGCGCCAGCAGAGCCGGGACAGCTTATAATTCACCCCTCCACTTT	TRBV5-1	TRBJ1-6	once	TRBD1
CASSRSGTGVGNEQFF	TGTGCCAGCAGTAGATCCGGGACAGGGGTAGGCAATGAGCAGTTCTTC	TRBV28	TRBJ2-1	-	TRBD1
CASSLRARNDRGNQPQHF	TGTGCCAGCAGCTTACGCGCTCGGAATGACCGAGGCAATCAGCCCCAGCATTTT	TRBV11-3	TRBJ1-5	-	-
CASSGSGRGQETQYF	TGCGCCAGCAGCGGTTCGGGGAGGGGCCAAGAGACCCAGTACTTC	TRBV5-1	TRBJ2-5	many	TRBD2
CASSSLPAGAIYEQYF	TGTGCCAGCTCCTCCTTGCCTGCGGGGGCAATCTACGAGCAGTACTTC	TRBV18	TRBJ2-7	many	-
CSARDRTSGTSYEQYF	TGCAGTGCTAGAGATCGGACTAGCGGGACCTCCTACGAGCAGTACTTC	TRBV20-1	TRBJ2-7	many	TRBD2